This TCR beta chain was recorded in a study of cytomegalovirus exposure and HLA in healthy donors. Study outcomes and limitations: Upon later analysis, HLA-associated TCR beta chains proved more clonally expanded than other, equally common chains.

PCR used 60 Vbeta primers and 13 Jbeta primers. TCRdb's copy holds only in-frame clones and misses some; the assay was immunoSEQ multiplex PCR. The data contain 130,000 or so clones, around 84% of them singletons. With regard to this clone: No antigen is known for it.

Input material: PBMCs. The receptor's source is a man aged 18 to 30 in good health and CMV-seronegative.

CDR3 nucleotide sequence: TGTGCCAGTAGTAAGGACAGGGAGAACACTGAAGCTTTCTTT. Translated: CASSKDRENTEAFF. J is TRBJ1-1 and V is TRBV19; 8 bases are a match to TRBD1. CDR3 size: 14 residues. Losses at the gene ends were 4 bases for V and 1 base for J; bases not matched to a gene: 2. The germline V gene encodes CDR1 LNHDA and CDR2 SQIVND (reference sequence). Filled out from reference TRBV19 and TRBJ1-1, the complete variable domain reads DGGITQSPKYLFRKEGQNVTLSCEQNLNHDAMYWYRQDPGQGLRLIYYSQIVNDFQKGDIAEGYSVSREKKESFPLTVTSAQKNPTAFYLCASSKDRENTEAFFGQGTRLTVV.